This entry lists 22 T cell receptor beta chains sequenced from one sample in a study of cytomegalovirus exposure and HLA in healthy donors (dated by TCRdb to the late 2010s). Receptors were amplified or captured by the immunoSEQ multiplex PCR assay. A mixture of 60 forward primers for TCR Vbeta segments and 13 reverse primers for TCR Jbeta segments was used in the multiplex PCR. In its TCRdb copy, this immuneACCESS table keeps in-frame sequences only and misses some clones. Where compared with another copy, unresolved V genes explain less than half of these, and the others have no known cause. The sample includes tens of thousands of clones, with approximately 71% observed a single time. The ten largest account for roughly 5.3% of the sample. The sequencing sample was made of PBMCs. These receptor sequences come from a man aged 45-65 years in good health and CMV-seronegative.

This clone was counted only a few times. The chain is built from TRBV5-4 and TRBJ1-1; tentatively, D is TRBD1 (5 bases). The CDR3 spans 15 residues. The germline CDR1 and CDR2 sequences are SGHNT and YYREEE (reference sequence). Trimming removed 2 bases from V and 9 bases from J, with 20 bases in between. The CDR3 region has the DNA TGTGCCAGCAGCTTTAGGCGGCAAGACAGCCAAAAAGCTTTCTTT. Its protein product is CASSFRRQDSQKAFF.

Remarks on this clone: The CDR3 does not close with the conserved phenylalanine or tryptophan, likely indicating a read error. The rearrangement joins TRBV10-3 to TRBJ1-2; 7 nucleotides line up with TRBD1. V gave up 6 bases and J gave up 1 base; unmatched junction bases: 5. Germline-derived CDR1 and CDR2 are ENHRY and SYGVKD. The CDR3 runs 14 residues. Here the CDR3 reads CAISPGQINYGYTL. DNA of the CDR3: TGTGCCATCAGCCCGGGACAGATTAACTATGGCTACACCCTC.

The chain combines TRBV10-1 with TRBJ2-7; D unclear. The V gene's germline CDR1 is WNHNN and CDR2 SYGVQD (reference sequence). The CDR3 is made up of 13 amino acids. V was clipped by 3 bases and J by 6 bases, with 12 bases between them. The CDR3 is CASSDGPNFEQYF. The CDR3 nucleotides are TGCGCCAGCAGTGACGGTCCCAACTTCGAGCAGTACTTC.

A few counts support this clone. The chain carries TRBV5-1 and TRBJ2-7; TRBD2 agrees at 15 bases. J gave up 0 bases and V 7 bases, and 14 bases lay outside the gene matches. The CDR3 has 19 residues. Per germline, CDR1 SGHRS and CDR2 YFSETQ. DNA for the CDR3: TGCGCCAGCGGTCTTCTCGGGACTAGCGGGGGGATTAGCTCCTACGAGCAGTACTTC. Translated: CASGLLGTSGGISSYEQYF.

The chain carries TRBV27 and TRBJ1-2, with D unclear. The V and J ends lost 5 bases and 2 bases respectively, with 15 bases between them. CDR1 is MNHEY and CDR2 is SMNVEV in the germline V gene (reference sequence). The CDR3 loop spans 15 amino acids. CDR3 nucleotides: TGTGCCAGCAGTCCCCTTTTGCGAAGCAACTATGGCTACACCTTC. This gives the protein CASSPLLRSNYGYTF.

The table lists this clone with a count of one. This sequence joins TRBV4-2 and TRBJ2-1, with D tentatively TRBD2 (7 bases). The CDR3 is 18 residues long. The germline V gene encodes CDR1 LGHNA and CDR2 YNFKEQ. V lost 3 bases to trimming and J lost 7 bases, with 25 bases between them. The CDR3 coding sequence is TGTGCCAGCAGCCAGTATATCCCCGGAGGGGGGGCCAGGAATGAGCAGTTCTTC. Its translation: CASSQYIPGGGARNEQFF.

The chain employs TRBV19 and TRBJ1-1; D uncertain. V was clipped by 7 bases and J by 1 base, with 10 bases between them. The CDR3 totals 13 residues. From germline, CDR1 is LNHDA and CDR2 SQIVND (reference sequence). The CDR3 nucleotides read TGTGCCAGTAATGGGCAGCAGAACACTGAAGCTTTCTTT. It codes for CASNGQQNTEAFF.

The rearrangement links TRBV6-1 to TRBJ1-5; TRBD1 matches at 10 bases. The CDR3 runs to 16 residues. The J segment lost 7 bases and the V segment lost 1 base, leaving 7 bases of the junction unmatched. The germline gives CDR1 MNHNS, CDR2 SASEGT. This CDR3 reads CASSEEGTGVRQPQHF. The CDR3 DNA reads TGTGCCAGCAGTGAAGAGGGGACAGGGGTTCGGCAGCCCCAGCATTTT.

This clone was detected only a few times. The chain couples TRBV13 to TRBJ1-1; no clear D gene. Germline CDR1 and CDR2: PRHDT and FYEKMQ (reference sequence). Trimming stripped 3 bases from V and 0 bases from J, with 8 bases between. This CDR3 has 14 amino acids. The CDR3 loop is CASSFEGMNTEAFF. CDR3 coding DNA: TGTGCCAGCAGCTTCGAGGGAATGAACACTGAAGCTTTCTTT.

The chain has TRBV7-9 and TRBJ1-2, with D tentatively TRBD1 (6 bases). The CDR3 is 17 residues long. In germline, CDR1 is SEHNR, CDR2 FQNEAQ (reference sequence). V was trimmed by 4 bases and J by 5 bases, leaving 23 bases between them. The CDR3 nucleotides are TGTGCCAGCAGCTCTGGCGACCGGGACATCCCTACTTATGGCTACACCTTC. Translation gives CASSSGDRDIPTYGYTF.

The rearrangement joins TRBV5-6 to TRBJ1-2; 7 positions agree with TRBD1. The germline gives CDR1 SGHDT, CDR2 YYEEEE. CDR3 length equals 16 residues. Unmatched junction bases numbered 6, after V lost 1 base and J lost 0 bases. The CDR3 is CASSLWGTAPNYGYTF. The CDR3 coding sequence is TGTGCCAGCAGCTTGTGGGGGACAGCCCCTAACTATGGCTACACCTTC.

The V call is TRBV9, the J call TRBJ1-1, with 9 positions matching TRBD1. V shed 2 bases, J shed 6 bases, and the junction held 5 bases outside the gene matches. Germline CDR1 SGDLS, CDR2 YYNGEE. The length of the CDR3 is 14 residues. CDR3 region: CASSVTQGASEAFF. CDR3 DNA: TGTGCCAGCAGCGTTACACAGGGGGCCTCTGAAGCTTTCTTT.

The rearrangement links TRBV15 to TRBJ2-5; the match to TRBD1 covers 8 bases. This CDR3 spans 16 amino acids. The germline V gene has CDR1 LNHNV and CDR2 YYDKDF (reference sequence). V lost 1 base to trimming and J lost 6 bases; unmatched junction nucleotides: 10. This CDR3 is CATSRGFDRGTKTQYF. CDR3 nucleotide sequence: TGTGCCACCAGCAGAGGTTTCGACAGGGGTACGAAGACCCAGTACTTC.

The chain joins TRBV27 to TRBJ1-3, with TRBD1 identical over 12 bases. This CDR3 is 15 amino acids long. V lost 5 bases and J lost 7; bases outside the gene matches: 6. The V gene's germline CDR1 is MNHEY and CDR2 SMNVEV (reference sequence). The CDR3 region is CASSPGTGGRNTIYF. CDR3 DNA: TGTGCCAGCAGTCCAGGGACAGGGGGCAGGAACACCATATATTTT.

The V and J genes are TRBV11-1 and TRBJ1-2; 11 nucleotides agree with TRBD1. Trimming removed 5 bases from V and 5 bases from J; junction bases left unmatched: 13. Germline V gives CDR1 SGHAT, CDR2 FQDESV (reference sequence). CDR3 size: 17 residues. CDR3: CASSPVRSGQGAYGYTF. CDR3 in DNA: TGTGCCAGCAGCCCCGTCCGAAGCGGACAGGGGGCATATGGCTACACCTTC.

The chain links TRBV9 to TRBJ1-2; the D is unclear. V lost 5 bases to trimming and J lost 5 bases, with 22 bases between them. The CDR3 loop spans 16 amino acids. CDR1 SGDLS and CDR2 YYNGEE come from the germline V gene. CDR3 loop: CASRGGPGIGFYGYTF. In DNA form, the CDR3 reads TGTGCCAGCAGAGGAGGTCCGGGAATCGGATTTTATGGCTACACCTTC. Full variable domain (missing parts from reference TRBV9 and TRBJ1-2): DSGVTQTPKHLITATGQRVTLRCSPRSGDLSVYWYQQSLDQGLQFLIQYYNGEERAKGNILERFSAQQFPDLHSELNLSSLELGDSALYFCASRGGPGIGFYGYTFGSGTRLTVV.

In nucleotides, the CDR3 is TGTGCCTGGACCCGCGGGACAGGGGACGAGCAGTACTTC. Its protein product is CAWTRGTGDEQYF. The rearrangement uses TRBV30 and TRBJ2-5; TRBD1 matches at 10 bases. The end of the DNA is better explained by TRBJ2-7, so the J call may be wrong. The CDR3 spans 13 residues. The germline CDR1 and CDR2 sequences are GTSNPN and SVGIG (reference sequence).

Written as DNA, the CDR3 is TGTGCTAGTGGTTTGACAGGCACAGATACGCAGTATTTT. Residues: CASGLTGTDTQYF. The chain recombines TRBV12-5 with TRBJ2-3, with no clear D. Germline-derived CDR1 and CDR2 are LGHNT and FRNRAP. Trimming took 2 bases from V and 1 from J, leaving 4 bases between them. The CDR3 extends over 13 amino acids.

The chain employs TRBV5-1 and TRBJ1-1, with D tentatively TRBD1 (5 bases). The germline V and J ends were trimmed by 5 bases and 0 bases, with 14 bases remaining between them. Germline lookup yields CDR1 SGHRS and CDR2 YFSETQ. The length of the CDR3 is 15 residues. In DNA, the CDR3 is TGCGCCAGCAGGCCTGACAGATACCTGAACACTGAAGCTTTCTTT. Its translation: CASRPDRYLNTEAFF.

CDR3 nucleotide sequence: TGCGCCAGCAGCTTGGTTGGTGGGGGTAGCGGGGGCTTCGCAGATACGCAGTATTTT. Protein: CASSLVGGGSGGFADTQYF. V is TRBV5-1 and J is TRBJ2-3, with 9 positions matching TRBD2. The CDR3 runs to 19 residues. Germline CDR1 SGHRS, CDR2 YFSETQ. V gave up 0 bases and J gave up 4 bases; unmatched junction bases: 15.

The CDR3 sequence: CASSPTGAIDTQYF. The CDR3 coding sequence is TGCGCCAGCAGCCCGACAGGGGCGATCGATACGCAGTATTTT. J is TRBJ2-3 and V is TRBV5-1; 8 bases align to TRBD1. V gave up 4 bases and J gave up 6 bases; unmatched junction bases: 7. Germline assignment: CDR1 SGHRS and CDR2 YFSETQ. This CDR3 has 14 residues.

As DNA, the CDR3 is TGTGCCAGCAGGGCGCGACAGGGGGTTCGTAATACGCAGTATTTT. Translated: CASRARQGVRNTQYF. The chain combines TRBV13 with TRBJ2-3, with 9 bases identical to TRBD1. Germline V lookup: CDR1 PRHDT, CDR2 FYEKMQ (reference sequence). The J segment lost 7 bases and the V segment lost 6 bases, leaving 11 bases of the junction unmatched. CDR3 length: 15 residues.